This is a list of T cell receptor beta chains from one sample in a study of T-cell memory formation after mild COVID-19. TCRdb re-derived calls from the 5' RACE reads in MiXCR, one entry per CDR3 protein. The table lists roughly 600,000 distinct CDR3 sequences, more than 15% of them singletons. The sequencing sample was made of PBMCs or a T cell subset sorted from them (not recorded which). The source is an adult woman who had mild COVID-19 (a few samples of this study predate the infection). Cell type and time point are not known. Both conserved end residues are part of each CDR3. Fields, in order: D gene, V gene, J gene, clone size, CDR3 protein, CDR3 DNA. A D gene is named only where the DNA matches it firmly. Where a row states a size, it is once, few, many or the class of an expanded clone; other rows omit it.

>-|TRBV23-1|TRBJ2-7|few
CASSQYGGPYEQYF
TGCGCCAGCAGTCAATATGGGGGACCCTACGAGCAGTACTTC
>-|TRBV7-3|TRBJ2-2|few
CASSLGPENPWGELFF
TGTGCCAGCAGCCTCGGCCCTGAAAACCCATGGGGGGAGCTGTTTTTT
>TRBD1|TRBV5-1|TRBJ1-1|-
CASSWGQGANTEAFF
TGCGCCAGCAGCTGGGGACAGGGGGCGAACACTGAAGCTTTCTTT
>TRBD1|TRBV5-1|TRBJ1-2|-
CASSPGTGLRHTF
TGCGCCAGCAGTCCCGGGACAGGACTCCGTCACACCTTC
>TRBD2|TRBV7-2|TRBJ2-7|-
CASSSLAGPYEQYF
TGTGCCAGCAGCTCCCTAGCGGGGCCTTACGAGCAGTACTTC
>-|TRBV20-1|TRBJ2-1|many
CSARKGVGDNEQFF
TGCAGTGCTAGGAAAGGGGTGGGGGACAATGAGCAGTTCTTC
>-|TRBV12-3/TRBV12-4|TRBJ2-7|-
CASTLLGQFPYEQYF
TGTGCCAGCACTCTCCTAGGACAGTTCCCCTACGAGCAGTACTTC
>-|TRBV5-4|TRBJ2-7|-
CASSSPQGYEQYF
TGTGCCAGCAGCTCCCCACAGGGTTACGAGCAGTACTTC
>TRBD2|TRBV2|TRBJ2-5|-
CASGEPGLAETQYF
TGTGCCAGCGGGGAACCGGGACTAGCAGAGACCCAGTACTTC
>-|TRBV4-1|TRBJ2-5|-
CASSQDSARRQETQYF
TGCGCCAGCAGCCAAGATAGCGCCAGACGACAAGAGACCCAGTACTTC
>-|TRBV6-5|TRBJ2-2|few
CASSQFIGDLFF
TGTGCCAGCAGTCAGTTTATCGGGGACCTGTTTTTT
>-|TRBV12-3/TRBV12-4|TRBJ1-3|few
CASSLLGLPGNTIYF
TGTGCCAGCAGTTTACTCGGGCTACCTGGAAACACCATATATTTT
>TRBD1|TRBV14|TRBJ1-1|-
CASSQDWGQMNTEAFF
TGTGCCAGCAGCCAAGATTGGGGACAGATGAACACTGAAGCTTTCTTT
>TRBD1|TRBV4-1|TRBJ2-7|-
CASSRALDRGSYEQYF
TGCGCCAGCAGCCGGGCTCTTGACAGGGGCTCCTACGAGCAGTACTTC